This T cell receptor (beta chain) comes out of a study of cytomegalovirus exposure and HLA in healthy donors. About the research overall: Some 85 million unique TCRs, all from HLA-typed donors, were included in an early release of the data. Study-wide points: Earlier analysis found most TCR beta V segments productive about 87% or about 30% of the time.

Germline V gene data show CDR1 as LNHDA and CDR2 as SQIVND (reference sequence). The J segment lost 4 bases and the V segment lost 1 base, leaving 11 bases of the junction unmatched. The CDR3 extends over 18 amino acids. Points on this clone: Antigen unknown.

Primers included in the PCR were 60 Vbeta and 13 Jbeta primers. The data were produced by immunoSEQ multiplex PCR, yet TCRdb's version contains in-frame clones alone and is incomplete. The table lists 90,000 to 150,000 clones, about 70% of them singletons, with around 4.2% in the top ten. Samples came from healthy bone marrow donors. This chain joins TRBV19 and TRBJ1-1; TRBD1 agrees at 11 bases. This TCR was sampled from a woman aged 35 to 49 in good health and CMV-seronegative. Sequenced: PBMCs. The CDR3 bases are TGTGCCAGTAGTATAGGTTACCGGGACAGGGGGTCCGGCACTGAAGCTTTCTTT. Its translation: CASSIGYRDRGSGTEAFF.